This T cell receptor beta chain stems from a study of Ad26.COV2.S vaccination and SARS-CoV-2 variants. About the research overall: Once or twice, 56 days apart, Ad26.COV2.S was delivered intramuscularly.

Sequencing used immunoSEQ multiplex PCR; TCRdb keeps in-frame clones, though not all of them. Of some 410,000 clones in the sample, around 93% were seen once. Only a few counts were recorded for this clone. Antigen unknown. CDR3 length equals 18 residues. From germline, CDR1 is WNHNN and CDR2 SYGVQD (reference sequence). Trimming cost V 1 base and J 0 bases, with 15 bases left between them. The treatment: roughly 19 received Ad26.COV2.S at low or high dose, single or two shots; 5 received placebo; per-sample allocation not given. Day 63 following the first vaccine or placebo injection was when the samples were taken. What was given as vaccine was an Ad26 vector encoding Wuhan-strain SARS-CoV-2 spike. Study-wide points: Vaccinees reportedly had broad spike-specific CD8+ and CD4+ T cell responses.

The chain combines TRBV10-1 with TRBJ1-4, with D tentatively TRBD1 (5 bases). The source was peripheral blood, collected in a trial of Ad26.COV2.S vaccine versus placebo. This TCR derives from a person between 18 and 59 years old who received the Ad26.COV2.S COVID-19 vaccine or a placebo. The CDR3 protein is CASSEFPLDSATNEKLFF. The CDR3 coding sequence is TGCGCCAGCAGTGAGTTTCCGCTAGACAGCGCAACTAATGAAAAACTGTTTTTT.